One sample yielded the 5 T cell receptor beta chains listed below, sequenced in a study of blood T cell repertoires in COVID-19. The method was immunoSEQ multiplex PCR; TCRdb's version includes in-frame clones alone and lacks a portion of them. Among 450,000 to 600,000 clones listed, roughly 87% were seen once. The sample consisted of PBMCs or T cells enriched from blood (not recorded which). All receptors come from a woman aged 18 to 35 who had recovered from COVID-19.

This clone was found once. This chain links TRBV2 with TRBJ2-3; tentative D call: TRBD2 (7 bases). The germline CDR1 and CDR2 sequences are SNHLY and FYNNEI. This CDR3 contains 14 residues. V was cut by 6 bases and J by 7 bases, with 17 bases left in between. For the CDR3, the DNA is TGTGCCAGCAGGGGGGGGGCAACAGGTAATACGCAGTATTTT. Translated: CASRGGATGNTQYF.

This chain uses TRBV7-2 with TRBJ2-5, with 10 bases identical to TRBD1. Unmatched junction bases numbered 7, after V lost 5 bases and J lost 4 bases. The length of the CDR3 is 15 residues. CDR1 SGHTA and CDR2 FQGNSA come from the germline V gene. CDR3 residues: CASSLGQGLGETQYF. In DNA form, the CDR3 reads TGTGCCAGCAGCCTGGGACAGGGGCTGGGAGAGACCCAGTACTTC.

The V call is TRBV4-1, the J call TRBJ2-7, with D perhaps matching TRBD2 (7 bases). Looked up from germline, CDR1 is MGHRA and CDR2 is YSYEKL. The CDR3 sequence is 16 residues long. Deletions cut 4 bases from V and 0 bases from J, with 16 bases between. DNA for the CDR3: TGCGCCAGCAGCCCGAGGGGGGGCGCGGACTCCTACGAGCAGTACTTC. It codes for CASSPRGGADSYEQYF.

The V call is TRBV18, the J call TRBJ1-1, with D possibly matching TRBD1 (5 bases). CDR1 and CDR2 from the germline V gene are KGHSH and LQKENI. This CDR3 is 15 amino acids long. V was trimmed by 6 bases and J by 8 bases, leaving 22 bases between them. This CDR3 is CASSSAPGNREEAFF. In DNA form, the CDR3 reads TGTGCCAGCTCCTCTGCCCCAGGGAATCGAGAAGAAGCTTTCTTT.

V usage is TRBV25-1 and J usage is TRBJ1-1, with D unresolved. This CDR3 has 11 residues. Germline V gives CDR1 MGHDK, CDR2 SYGVNS. Trimming took 2 bases from V and 7 from J, leaving 5 bases between them. The CDR3 protein is CASSEQFEAFF. The CDR3 nucleotides read TGTGCCAGCAGTGAACAGTTTGAAGCTTTCTTT.